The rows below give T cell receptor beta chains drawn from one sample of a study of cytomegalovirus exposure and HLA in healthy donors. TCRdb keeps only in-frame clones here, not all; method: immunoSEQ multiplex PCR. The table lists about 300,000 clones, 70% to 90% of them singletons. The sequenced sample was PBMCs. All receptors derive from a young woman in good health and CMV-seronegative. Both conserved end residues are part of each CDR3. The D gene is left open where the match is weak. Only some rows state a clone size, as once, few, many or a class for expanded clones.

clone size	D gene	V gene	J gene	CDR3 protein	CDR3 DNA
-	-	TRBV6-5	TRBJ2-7	CASSRDTYEQYF	TGTGCCAGCAGCAGGGACACCTACGAGCAGTACTTC
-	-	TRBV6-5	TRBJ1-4	CASSPSPGNGLKLFF	TGTGCCAGCAGCCCTAGTCCGGGAAACGGTTTGAAACTGTTTTTT
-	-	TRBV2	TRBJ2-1	CASSVETASYNEQFF	TGTGCCAGCAGTGTTGAGACTGCCTCCTACAATGAGCAGTTCTTC
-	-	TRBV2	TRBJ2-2	CASRFQDRDTGELFF	TGTGCCAGCCGGTTCCAGGATCGAGATACCGGGGAGCTGTTTTTT
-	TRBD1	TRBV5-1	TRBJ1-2	CASREGQGVYGYTF	TGCGCCAGCAGAGAGGGACAGGGAGTCTATGGCTACACCTTC
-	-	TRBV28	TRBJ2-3	CASSPWGVRTDTQYF	TGTGCCAGCAGCCCATGGGGCGTAAGAACAGATACGCAGTATTTT
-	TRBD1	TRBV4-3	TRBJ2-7	CASSQEIFPGQAAYEQYF	TGCGCCAGCAGCCAAGAAATTTTTCCGGGACAGGCAGCCTACGAGCAGTACTTC
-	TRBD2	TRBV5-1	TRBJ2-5	CASSEGLAMETQYF	TGCGCCAGCAGCGAGGGACTAGCTATGGAGACCCAGTACTTC
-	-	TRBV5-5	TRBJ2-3	CASSSEGLGTDTQYF	TGTGCCAGCAGCTCCGAGGGCCTGGGCACAGATACGCAGTATTTT
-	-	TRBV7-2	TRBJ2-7	CASSLVRTATYEQYF	TGTGCCAGCAGCTTAGTAAGGACTGCCACCTACGAGCAGTACTTC
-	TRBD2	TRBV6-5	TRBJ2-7	CASSYMGSGRSYEQYF	TGTGCCAGCAGTTACATGGGTAGCGGGAGATCCTACGAGCAGTACTTC
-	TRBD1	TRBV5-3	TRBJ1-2	CARSPGQGYGYTF	TGTGCCAGAAGCCCGGGACAGGGGTATGGCTACACCTTC
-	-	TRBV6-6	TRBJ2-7	CASSYSASTSYEQYF	TGTGCCAGCAGTTACTCCGCTAGTACCTCCTACGAGCAGTACTTC
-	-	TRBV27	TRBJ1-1	CASSRLGSTEAFF	TGTGCCAGCAGTCGATTGGGGAGCACTGAAGCTTTCTTT
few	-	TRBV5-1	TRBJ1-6	CASSLWGGDSPLHF	TGCGCCAGCAGCTTATGGGGAGGTGACTCACCCCTCCACTTT
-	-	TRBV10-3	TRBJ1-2	CAISELTGAPYGYTF	TGTGCCATCAGTGAGCTAACAGGAGCACCTTATGGCTACACCTTC
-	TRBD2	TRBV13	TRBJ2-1	CASSRTSSNEQFF	TGTGCCAGCAGTCGGACTAGCAGCAATGAGCAGTTCTTC
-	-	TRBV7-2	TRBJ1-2	CASSLAAGIAGYTF	TGTGCCAGCAGCTTAGCCGCAGGGATTGCTGGCTACACCTTC
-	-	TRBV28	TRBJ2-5	CASSLGQQETQYF	TGTGCCAGCAGTTTAGGGCAGCAAGAGACCCAGTACTTC
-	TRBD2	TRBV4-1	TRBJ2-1	CASSQVGLADNEQFF	TGCGCCAGCAGCCAAGTGGGACTAGCGGACAATGAGCAGTTCTTC
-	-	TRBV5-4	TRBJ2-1	CASSQLVRLDNEQFF	TGTGCCAGCAGCCAACTAGTCCGCTTGGACAATGAGCAGTTCTTC
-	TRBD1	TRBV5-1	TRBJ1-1	CASSPRTGEGTEAFF	TGCGCCAGCAGCCCCCGGACAGGGGAAGGGACTGAAGCTTTCTTT
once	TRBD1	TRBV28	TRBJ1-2	CASSPRGFNYGYTF	TGTGCCAGCAGCCCCAGGGGGTTCAACTATGGCTACACCTTC
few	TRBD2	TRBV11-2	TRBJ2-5	CASSLGLAEETQYF	TGTGCCAGCAGCTTAGGACTAGCGGAAGAGACCCAGTACTTC
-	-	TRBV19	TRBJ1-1	CASAFLENTEAFF	TGTGCCAGCGCCTTTTTAGAGAACACTGAAGCTTTCTTT
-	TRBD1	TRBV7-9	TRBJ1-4	CASSLGQGDKEKLFF	TGTGCCAGCAGCTTGGGACAGGGGGACAAGGAAAAACTGTTTTTT
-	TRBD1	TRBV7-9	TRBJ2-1	CASSLLQGSYNEQFF	TGTGCCAGCAGCTTACTACAGGGGTCCTACAATGAGCAGTTCTTC
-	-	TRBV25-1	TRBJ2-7	CASRGLGERSYEQYF	TGTGCCAGCAGGGGGCTGGGCGAACGCTCCTACGAGCAGTACTTC
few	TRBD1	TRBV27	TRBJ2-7	CASSITGGSYEQYF	TGTGCCAGCAGCATTACAGGGGGTAGTTACGAGCAGTACTTC
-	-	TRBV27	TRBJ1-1	CASSFSGNTEAFF	TGTGCCAGCAGTTTTTCAGGGAACACTGAAGCTTTCTTT
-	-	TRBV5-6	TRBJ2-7	CASSAPGSSYEQYF	TGTGCCAGCAGCGCACCGGGAAGCTCCTACGAGCAGTACTTC
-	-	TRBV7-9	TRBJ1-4	CASSLAESLNEKLFF	TGTGCCAGCAGCTTAGCGGAGAGCCTTAATGAAAAACTGTTTTTT
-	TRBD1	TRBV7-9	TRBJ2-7	CASSLGTGTYEQYF	TGTGCCAGCAGCTTAGGGACAGGGACCTACGAGCAGTACTTC
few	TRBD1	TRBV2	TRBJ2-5	CASSQGTGGYVGETQYF	TGTGCCAGCAGTCAAGGGACAGGGGGTTATGTCGGAGAGACCCAGTACTTC
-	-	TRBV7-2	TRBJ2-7	CASSSYARAYEQYF	TGTGCCAGCAGCTCCTACGCTCGAGCCTACGAGCAGTACTTC
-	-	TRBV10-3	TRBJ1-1	CAISESLQARPFF	TGTGCCATCAGTGAGTCATTACAGGCCCGTCCTTTCTTT
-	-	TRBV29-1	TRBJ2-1	CSGLQGGWFF	TGCAGCGGACTACAGGGGGGGTGGTTCTTC
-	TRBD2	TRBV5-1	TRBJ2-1	CASSSEGTSGADEQFF	TGCGCCAGCAGCTCCGAAGGGACTAGCGGGGCAGATGAGCAGTTCTTC
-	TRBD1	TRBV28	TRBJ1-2	CASSSYNKNRGKGYGYTF	TGTGCCAGCAGTTCATACAACAAAAACAGGGGGAAGGGCTATGGCTACACCTTC
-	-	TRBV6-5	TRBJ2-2	CASREGLTGELFF	TGTGCCAGCAGAGAGGGCCTCACCGGGGAGCTGTTTTTT
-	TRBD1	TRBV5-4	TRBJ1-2	CASSRRDRGPYGYTF	TGTGCCAGCAGCCGCCGGGACAGGGGGCCCTATGGCTACACCTTC
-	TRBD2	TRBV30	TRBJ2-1	CACGRARANEQFF	TGTGCCTGCGGGAGGGCCAGGGCAAATGAGCAGTTCTTC
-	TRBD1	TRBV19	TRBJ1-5	CASKRTGSVRSNQPQHF	TGTGCCAGTAAGCGGACAGGGTCGGTTAGGAGCAATCAGCCCCAGCATTTT
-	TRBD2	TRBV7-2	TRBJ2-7	CASSRVLAGPYEQYF	TGTGCCAGCAGCCGCGTACTAGCGGGTCCCTACGAGCAGTACTTC